Shown below are 10 T cell receptor beta chains from a single sample sequenced in a study of T cells after posttransplantation cyclophosphamide. TCRdb's table, derived via immunoSEQ multiplex PCR, lists solely in-frame clones and lacks some. In total the sample includes 24,000 or so clones, none of them seen once. Treatment was busulfan-fludarabine conditioning, a marrow graft, and cyclophosphamide on days +3 and +4. Sample: PBMCs, taken after allogeneic stem cell transplant with posttransplant cyclophosphamide. The receptor source for this set is a male patient in his late teens or twenties who received an allogeneic stem cell transplant from a related donor, was CMV-positive, and had no GVHD. Some T cells may be graft donor cells.

This clone has ten or more counts. This chain links TRBV7-3 with TRBJ1-1; maybe TRBD1 (5 bases). CDR3 length: 16 residues. V was shortened by 0 bases and J by 11 bases, with 22 bases between the two germline ends. Germline V gene lookup returns CDR1 SGHTA and CDR2 FQGTGA. The CDR3 spells CASSLTGAKGPRGAFF. The CDR3 coding sequence is TGTGCCAGCAGCTTAACCGGTGCAAAGGGGCCGCGTGGTGCTTTCTTT.

This clone was seen at least ten times. CDR3 sequence: CASSSVAGVYTDTQYF. The DNA of the CDR3 is TGCGCCAGCAGCTCGGTCGCGGGAGTGTACACAGATACGCAGTATTTT. The gene calls are TRBV4-3 and TRBJ2-3, with TRBD2 matching 7 bases. Per germline, CDR1 LGHNA and CDR2 YSLEER. CDR3 size: 16 residues. Unmatched junction bases numbered 10, after V lost 5 bases and J lost 2 bases.

Ten or more counts support this clone. The CDR3 spells CASSIWTSGILYEQYF. The CDR3 region has the DNA TGTGCCAGTAGTATTTGGACTAGCGGGATACTCTACGAGCAGTACTTC. The rearrangement joins TRBV19 to TRBJ2-7; 12 positions agree with TRBD2. The CDR3 is 16 residues long. The junction had 6 bases not matched to a gene; V was cut back by 3 bases and J by 3 bases. Germline values: CDR1 LNHDA, CDR2 SQIVND (reference sequence).

In this sample, this clone turned up many times. The rearrangement uses TRBV7-6 and TRBJ2-3, with 10 bases fitting TRBD1. V gave up 2 bases and J gave up 4 bases; unmatched junction bases: 12. Germline CDR1 reads SGHVS; CDR2 reads FNYEAQ. This CDR3 has 18 residues. CDR3 loop: CASSLFSGTGAGPDTQYF. The CDR3 region has the DNA TGTGCCAGCAGCTTATTCTCCGGGACAGGGGCCGGTCCAGATACGCAGTATTTT.

This clone has a count of ten or more. This sequence joins TRBV10-3 and TRBJ2-1, with TRBD2 identical over 8 bases. CDR1 ENHRY and CDR2 SYGVKD come from the germline V gene. This CDR3 has 14 residues. V lost 10 bases to trimming and J lost 0 bases; unmatched junction nucleotides: 5. CDR3 DNA sequence: TGTGCCAGCACCGGGACTAGCTCCTACAATGAGCAGTTCTTC. This sequence encodes CASTGTSSYNEQFF.

This clone was seen only a few times. This rearrangement joins TRBV27 to TRBJ2-2, with TRBD1 identical over 8 bases. Trimming removed 4 bases from V and 1 base from J; junction bases left unmatched: 2. CDR3 length equals 15 residues. Germline-derived CDR1 and CDR2 are MNHEY and SMNVEV (reference sequence). The CDR3 loop reads CASSSGTGNTGELFF. Written as DNA, the CDR3 is TGTGCCAGCAGTTCAGGGACAGGGAACACCGGGGAGCTGTTTTTT.

Many counts were recorded for this clone. V and J are TRBV28 and TRBJ1-5; no clear D. The germline V gene has CDR1 MDHEN and CDR2 SYDVKM. V dropped 3 bases and J dropped 4 bases, with 16 bases sitting between them. This CDR3 comprises 16 residues. Here the CDR3 reads CASSLFSGSENQPQHF. The DNA for the CDR3 is TGTGCCAGCAGTTTGTTTTCCGGGTCTGAGAATCAGCCCCAGCATTTT.

This clone was seen ten or more times. The V and J genes are TRBV9 and TRBJ2-3; 7 bases align to TRBD2. Germline CDR1 and CDR2: SGDLS and YYNGEE. The V gene end was trimmed by 0 bases and the J gene end by 1 base; junction bases not matched to a gene: 2. The CDR3 totals 15 residues. CDR3 sequence: CASSVVGRGTDTQYF. In DNA form, the CDR3 reads TGTGCCAGCAGCGTAGTAGGGAGGGGCACAGATACGCAGTATTTT. The full variable domain, rest sourced from reference TRBV9 and TRBJ2-3, is DSGVTQTPKHLITATGQRVTLRCSPRSGDLSVYWYQQSLDQGLQFLIQYYNGEERAKGNILERFSAQQFPDLHSELNLSSLELGDSALYFCASSVVGRGTDTQYFGPGTRLTVL.

This clone was found many times. The genes are TRBV10-2 and TRBJ2-3; 8 nucleotides align to TRBD2. The trim removed 4 bases at V and 4 bases at J, leaving 10 bases unmatched. The length of the CDR3 is 16 residues. Germline loops: CDR1 WSHSY, CDR2 SAAADI. CDR3 amino acids: CASSAGLVNLADTQYF. As DNA, the CDR3 is TGCGCCAGCAGTGCGGGACTAGTCAACCTCGCAGATACGCAGTATTTT.

This sequence joins TRBV5-1 and TRBJ2-5; 9 positions agree with TRBD1. Germline loops: CDR1 SGHRS, CDR2 YFSETQ. The CDR3 covers 16 residues. J lost 11 bases, V lost 0 bases, and 14 bases had no gene match. CDR3 region: CASSLDRGPDGWEQYF. The CDR3 nucleotides read TGCGCCAGCAGCTTGGACAGGGGGCCCGATGGGTGGGAGCAGTACTTC.